The 27 T cell receptor beta chains listed next were all sequenced from one sample in a study of OX40 agonist ivuxolimab in advanced cancers. TCRdb keeps only in-frame clones here, not all; method: immunoSEQ multiplex PCR. The sample shows approximately 65,000 clones, 86% of them seen only once. The sample in question was CD4+ or CD8+ T cells sorted from blood, obtained in a trial of the OX40 agonist ivuxolimab. The source is an adult with an advanced solid tumor such as melanoma, head and neck, liver or kidney cancer.

This sequence joins TRBV7-9 and TRBJ2-1; D gene unclear. The CDR3 length is 13 residues. Germline V CDR1 and CDR2: SEHNR, FQNEAQ (reference sequence). Trimming removed 5 bases at V and 0 bases at J, with 5 bases between. This CDR3 is CASSPPSYNEQFF. For the CDR3, the DNA is TGTGCCAGCAGCCCCCCCTCCTACAATGAGCAGTTCTTC.

The chain has TRBV27 and TRBJ1-5, with D unclear. Germline V lookup: CDR1 MNHEY, CDR2 SMNVEV (reference sequence). CDR3 length: 15 residues. V shed 5 bases and J shed 9 bases, with 20 bases lying between them. The CDR3 is CASSQTPASRRPQHF. The CDR3 region has the DNA TGTGCCAGCAGTCAGACTCCCGCCTCCCGCCGGCCCCAGCATTTT.

This clone was counted only a few times. This chain connects TRBV7-6 to TRBJ2-1; no reliable D call. In germline, CDR1 is SGHVS, CDR2 FNYEAQ. This CDR3 is 13 amino acids long. The germline V and J ends were trimmed by 1 base and 7 bases, with 8 bases remaining between them. CDR3 sequence (DNA): TGTGCCAGCAGCTTAGGGCCTGAGAATGAGCAGTTCTTC. Protein: CASSLGPENEQFF.

The chain employs TRBV4-3 and TRBJ1-4; D possibly corresponds to TRBD1 (5 bases). CDR1 is LGHNA, CDR2 YSLEER, per germline. Trimming cost V 4 bases and J 0 bases, with 18 bases left between them. The CDR3 covers 18 residues. The CDR3 region is CASSRLTGTFATNEKLFF. CDR3 sequence (DNA): TGCGCCAGCAGCCGCCTGACCGGGACTTTTGCAACTAATGAAAAACTGTTTTTT.

This clone has a handful of counts. The gene calls are TRBV11-2 and TRBJ2-2, with a possible D match to TRBD2 (6 bases). Germline CDR1 reads SGHAT; CDR2 reads FQNNGV. The CDR3 covers 16 residues. V shed 5 bases and J shed 6 bases, with 19 bases lying between them. The CDR3 loop is CASSRNPGVVAGELFF. The DNA for the CDR3 is TGTGCCAGCAGCCGTAATCCGGGGGTAGTAGCCGGGGAGCTGTTTTTT. The variable domain in full, completed from reference TRBV11-2 and TRBJ2-2, reads EAGVAQSPRYKIIEKRQSVAFWCNPISGHATLYWYQQILGQGPKLLIQFQNNGVVDDSQLPKDRFSAERLKGVDSTLKIQPAKLEDSAVYLCASSRNPGVVAGELFFGEGSRLTVL.

This clone appeared a few times. The chain is built from TRBV7-9 and TRBJ2-7; D ambiguous. Trimming left V 5 bases short and J 2 bases short, with 13 bases between. Germline V gene sequence: CDR1 SEHNR, CDR2 FQNEAQ (reference sequence). The CDR3 totals 14 residues. The CDR3 loop is CASSPVGNPYEQYF. The CDR3 DNA reads as TGTGCCAGCAGCCCAGTGGGTAACCCCTACGAGCAGTACTTC.

The rearrangement joins TRBV30 to TRBJ1-1; D perhaps matches TRBD1 (5 bases). The CDR3 consists of 14 residues. V was cut by 0 bases and J by 7 bases, with 15 bases left in between. CDR1 GTSNPN and CDR2 SVGIG come from the germline V gene (reference sequence). The CDR3, as DNA: TGTGCCTGGAGTGTACGAGGTGGGACCTATGAAGCTTTCTTT. Protein: CAWSVRGGTYEAFF.

By share, this clone counts as medium-sized. This chain joins TRBV5-1 and TRBJ2-2, with a weak D call TRBD2 (5 bases). The CDR3 covers 15 residues. Trimming took 1 base from V and 2 from J, leaving 9 bases between them. The germline V gene has CDR1 SGHRS and CDR2 YFSETQ. The CDR3 DNA is TGCGCCAGCAGCTTGAAAGCGGATAACACCGGGGAGCTGTTTTTT. Translation: CASSLKADNTGELFF.

The chain has TRBV6-1 and TRBJ1-4; 8 nucleotides agree with TRBD1. The CDR3 sequence is 18 residues long. Germline-derived CDR1 and CDR2 are MNHNS and SASEGT. The V gene end was trimmed by 1 base and the J gene end by 3 bases; junction bases not matched to a gene: 10. The DNA for the CDR3 is TGTGCCAGCAGTGAAGGACAGGGGCCTTTTGATGCTAATGAAAAACTGTTTTTT. This codes for CASSEGQGPFDANEKLFF.

CDR3 residues: CASSLERVADTQYF. The CDR3 coding sequence is TGCGCCAGCAGCTTGGAAAGGGTGGCAGATACGCAGTATTTT. This rearrangement joins TRBV5-1 to TRBJ2-3; D ambiguous. In germline, CDR1 is SGHRS, CDR2 YFSETQ. The CDR3 has 14 amino acids. The V end was cut by 0 bases, the J end by 4 bases, with 9 bases between.

The chain combines TRBV29-1 with TRBJ1-3; tentatively, D is TRBD1 (6 bases). V lost 1 base and J lost 4, with 14 bases in between. Germline CDR1 reads SQVTM; CDR2 reads ANQGSEA. The CDR3 spans 15 residues. CDR3 residues: CSVEGARGEGNTIYF. The CDR3 DNA reads TGCAGCGTTGAAGGCGCGAGGGGGGAAGGAAACACCATATATTTT.

In nucleotides, the CDR3 is TGTGCCAGCAGCAAGACTTACAGCTGGGGGGCCAACGTCCTGACTTTC. This gives the protein CASSKTYSWGANVLTF. The V and J genes are TRBV21-1 and TRBJ2-6. TRBV21-1 is a pseudogene segment. The CDR3 has 16 amino acids.

The sample holds one count of this clone. The genes are TRBV19 and TRBJ2-5, with TRBD2 as a possible D gene (5 bases). Trimming took 10 bases from V and 5 from J, leaving 20 bases between them. CDR1 is LNHDA, CDR2 SQIVND, per germline (reference sequence). The CDR3 is 14 amino acids. CDR3 sequence: CAIPERSLWETQYF. The CDR3 nucleotides read TGTGCCATTCCGGAGCGGAGCTTGTGGGAGACCCAGTACTTC.

The gene calls are TRBV28 and TRBJ2-2; TRBD2 agrees at 12 bases. From germline, CDR1 is MDHEN and CDR2 SYDVKM. The CDR3 is 14 residues long. V lost 10 bases and J lost 6; bases outside the gene matches: 6. CDR3 nucleotide sequence: TGTGCCACGTTGACTAGCGGGAGCTCCGGGGAGCTGTTTTTT. This codes for CATLTSGSSGELFF.

CDR3 DNA: TGTGCCAGCAGCACCTACCGGGCAGGATCCTACGAGCAGTACTTC. It translates to CASSTYRAGSYEQYF. J is TRBJ2-7 and V is TRBV7-9; D gene unclear. The CDR3 consists of 15 residues. Germline CDR1 and CDR2: SEHNR and FQNEAQ (reference sequence). Trimming took off 5 bases at V and 1 base at J, with 15 bases between the two ends.

The chain combines TRBV6-5 with TRBJ2-7, with TRBD2 as a possible D gene (6 bases). Trimming shortened V by 8 bases and J by 6 bases, and 14 bases separated the two germline ends. CDR1 is MNHEY and CDR2 is SVGAGI in the germline V gene. The CDR3 loop spans 12 amino acids. The CDR3 spells CASGRQGSEQYF. CDR3 bases: TGTGCCAGCGGGAGGCAGGGTAGCGAGCAGTACTTC.

On this clone itself: An end of the junction differs from the germline gene, which may be a read error. J is TRBJ1-5 and V is TRBV15; D unresolved. The germline V gene has CDR1 LNHNV and CDR2 YYDKDF (reference sequence). CDR3 length: 15 residues. The CDR3 reads CATSRDGSSDQPQHF. The CDR3 region has the DNA TGTGCCACCAGCAGAGACGGTTCTAGCGATCAGCCCCAGCATTTT.

The rearrangement links TRBV29-1 to TRBJ2-1, with 7 nucleotides matching TRBD2. V dropped 7 bases and J dropped 7; count of bases not matched to a gene: 7. Germline-derived CDR1 and CDR2 are SQVTM and ANQGSEA. The CDR3 loop spans 12 amino acids. The CDR3 region is CSGTTLANEQFF. In DNA, the CDR3 is TGCAGCGGGACCACACTAGCGAATGAGCAGTTCTTC.

V is TRBV6-5 and J is TRBJ1-3; D unclear. This CDR3 is built from 14 residues. Trimming pared 5 bases from V and 3 bases from J, leaving 11 bases between. Germline V gene lookup returns CDR1 MNHEY and CDR2 SVGAGI. The CDR3 sequence is CASSLTRLGNTIYF. The CDR3, as DNA: TGTGCCAGCAGTCTTACAAGGCTTGGAAACACCATATATTTT.

Details on this clone: A read error may account for a junction end that differs from germline. The V call is TRBV7-9, the J call TRBJ2-1; 7 nucleotides match TRBD2. Looked up from germline, CDR1 is SEHNR and CDR2 is FQNEAQ (reference sequence). This CDR3 is built from 17 residues. CDR3 sequence reads: CASSLDRWEGSNNEQFF. The CDR3 region has the DNA TGTGCCAGCAGCTTAGATAGGTGGGAGGGCTCCAACAATGAGCAGTTCTTC.

V gene TRBV5-1 combines with J gene TRBJ2-7; D remains ambiguous. Germline V gene lookup returns CDR1 SGHRS and CDR2 YFSETQ. The CDR3 consists of 12 residues. V lost 3 bases and J lost 1, with 5 bases in between. The DNA of the CDR3 is TGCGCCAGCAGCTCAAATTCCTACGAGCAGTACTTC. Amino acids: CASSSNSYEQYF.

The chain combines TRBV28 with TRBJ2-1; 7 bases are shared with TRBD1. The CDR3 is made up of 13 amino acids. Unmatched junction bases numbered 8, after V lost 10 bases and J lost 5 bases. The V gene's germline CDR1 is MDHEN and CDR2 SYDVKM. The CDR3 reads CATRQGLNNEQFF. In nucleotides, the CDR3 is TGTGCCACCAGACAGGGTTTAAACAATGAGCAGTTCTTC.

The chain has TRBV19 and TRBJ2-5; D may be TRBD1 (5 bases). Germline V gene sequence: CDR1 LNHDA, CDR2 SQIVND (reference sequence). V was clipped by 4 bases and J by 2 bases, with 17 bases between them. The CDR3 length is 16 residues. The CDR3 sequence is CASSNRRVGNQETQYF. CDR3 nucleotides: TGTGCCAGTAGTAACCGCAGGGTGGGCAATCAAGAGACCCAGTACTTC. Using reference TRBV19 and TRBJ2-5 for the parts outside the CDR3, the full variable domain is DGGITQSPKYLFRKEGQNVTLSCEQNLNHDAMYWYRQDPGQGLRLIYYSQIVNDFQKGDIAEGYSVSREKKESFPLTVTSAQKNPTAFYLCASSNRRVGNQETQYFGPGTRLLVL.

The chain links TRBV7-2 to TRBJ2-5, with D possibly being TRBD1 (5 bases). The germline gives CDR1 SGHTA, CDR2 FQGNSA. This CDR3 has 13 residues. Trimming removed 3 bases at V and 5 bases at J, with 10 bases between. CDR3 DNA sequence: TGTGCCAGCAGCTTGGAGTCAGGGGAGACCCAGTACTTC. As protein: CASSLESGETQYF. Drawing the rest from reference TRBV7-2 and TRBJ2-5, the complete variable domain is GAGVSQSPSNKVTEKGKDVELRCDPISGHTALYWYRQSLGQGLEFLIYFQGNSAPDKSGLPSDRFSAERTGGSVSTLTIQRTQQEDSAVYLCASSLESGETQYFGPGTRLLVL.

This chain connects TRBV7-2 to TRBJ2-7; 8 bases are a match to TRBD2. The CDR3 totals 14 residues. Unmatched junction bases numbered 8, after V lost 4 bases and J lost 6 bases. Germline lookup yields CDR1 SGHTA and CDR2 FQGNSA. CDR3 residues: CASSSQREWGEQYF. The CDR3 region has the DNA TGTGCCAGCAGCTCGCAGCGGGAGTGGGGCGAGCAGTACTTC.

The chain joins TRBV19 to TRBJ2-7, with a tentative D call TRBD1 (6 bases). V lost 4 bases and J 7 bases, leaving 11 bases between the germline ends. The germline V gene encodes CDR1 LNHDA and CDR2 SQIVND (reference sequence). The CDR3 is 12 residues long. The CDR3 here is CASSRQDQEQYF. In DNA form, the CDR3 reads TGTGCCAGTAGTAGACAGGACCAGGAGCAGTACTTC.

The rearrangement uses TRBV5-4 and TRBJ1-1; D not resolved. V lost 4 bases and J 4 bases, leaving 14 bases between the germline ends. Per germline, CDR1 SGHNT and CDR2 YYREEE (reference sequence). The CDR3 is made up of 14 amino acids. The DNA of the CDR3 is TGTGCCAGCAGCCCCCAGCAGCCGGCCACTGAAGCTTTCTTT. This translates into CASSPQQPATEAFF.